This T cell receptor (beta chain) was recovered during a study of T cell repertoires in cytomegalovirus infection (dated by TCRdb to about 2019). For the wider study: The HLA type of each donor mattered for the analysis, because public TCR beta signatures pointed to carriage of CMV infection along with the matching HLA type. Overall study results and their limits: The ex vivo response was dominated by HLA-C-restricted CMV-specific TCR beta clonotypes, which also provided the single most frequent clonotype in two of eight donors. Carriers of CMV infection plus the relevant HLA type were discriminated by the cumulative frequency of public TCR beta family members in the study cohort and in an independent roughly 400-donor cohort.

Via the germline V gene (reference sequence), CDR1 is SEHNR and CDR2 FQNEAQ. Relative to germline, V is 2 bases shorter and J is 0 bases shorter, with 5 bases between their ends. Measured from the cysteine to the phenylalanine, the CDR3 is 15 residues long. Only the CDR3 part of the read is kept: 45 bases, read in frame from the first base. This clonotype was seen a handful of times. Its antigen is currently not known. No base quality values were provided; no much bigger clone lies one nucleotide off. Sequencer: Illumina HiSeq 1500. TCRdb trimmed public reads at Q25 via fastp, called clones via MiXCR and kept in-frame beta chains. Rows are unified per CDR3 protein, each entry keeping the most common DNA and genes. This sample gives some 700,000 distinct CDR3 sequences in total; 35% to 45% of them show up just once. Together, the top ten hold around 2.8% of the sample.

The TCR sequence derives from a human donor in good health (CMV status not recorded). Some clones in this sample may be carry-over from other donors' samples. Sequenced input: PBMCs. The rearranged segments are TRBV7-9 and TRBJ2-6, with an unclear D gene assignment. The CDR3 protein: CASSLMVSGANVLTF. DNA sequence: TGTGCCAGCAGCTTAATGGTCTCTGGGGCCAACGTCCTGACTTTC.